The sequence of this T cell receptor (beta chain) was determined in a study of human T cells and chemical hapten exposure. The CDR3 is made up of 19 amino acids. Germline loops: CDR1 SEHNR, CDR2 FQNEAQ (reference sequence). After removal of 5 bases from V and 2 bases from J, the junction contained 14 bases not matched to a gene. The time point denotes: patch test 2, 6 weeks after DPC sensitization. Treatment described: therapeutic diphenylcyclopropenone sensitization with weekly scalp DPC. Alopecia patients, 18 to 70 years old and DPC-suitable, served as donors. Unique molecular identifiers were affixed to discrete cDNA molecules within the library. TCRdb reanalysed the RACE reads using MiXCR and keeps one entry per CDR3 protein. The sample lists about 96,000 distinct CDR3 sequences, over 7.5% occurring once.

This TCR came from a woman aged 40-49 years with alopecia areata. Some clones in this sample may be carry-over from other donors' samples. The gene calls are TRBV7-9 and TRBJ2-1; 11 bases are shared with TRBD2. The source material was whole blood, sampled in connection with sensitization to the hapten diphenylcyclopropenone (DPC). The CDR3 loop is CASSPPLRLAGTTYNEQFF. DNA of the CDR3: TGTGCCAGCAGCCCCCCCCTGAGACTAGCGGGAACTACCTACAATGAGCAGTTCTTC.